The 6 T cell receptor beta chains below all came from one sample that was sequenced in a study of T cell responses to AZD1222 COVID-19 vaccine. The protocol was immunoSEQ multiplex PCR, while the TCRdb copy is restricted to in-frame clones and leaves out a portion. This sample has about 170,000 clones, with about nine tenths found just once. The material sequenced was peripheral blood, taken on day 0 of AZD1222 vaccination. The receptors were gathered from an adult in good health.

The chain couples TRBV6-5 to TRBJ2-1, with TRBD2 matching over 9 bases. Germline CDR1 reads MNHEY; CDR2 reads SVGAGI. V was clipped by 6 bases and J by 5 bases; unmatched bases: 5. The CDR3 loop spans 14 amino acids. The CDR3 loop reads CASRLAGVNNEQFF. DNA for the CDR3: TGTGCCAGCAGACTAGCGGGCGTAAACAATGAGCAGTTCTTC.

In this sample, this clone turned up once. The J gene is TRBJ2-1, the V gene TRBV12-5; 13 bases fit TRBD2. Germline CDR1 reads LGHNT; CDR2 reads FRNRAP. Trimming removed 5 bases from V and 6 bases from J; junction bases left unmatched: 13. This CDR3 contains 18 residues. The DNA for the CDR3 is TGTGCTAGTGGTCGGGGACTAGCGGGGCCCAGAAGCATCAATGAGCAGTTCTTC. Protein product: CASGRGLAGPRSINEQFF.

The chain recombines TRBV28 with TRBJ1-5; D gene unclear. Trimming removed 6 bases from V and 0 bases from J, with 6 bases in between. CDR3 length equals 13 residues. Germline CDR1 and CDR2: MDHEN and SYDVKM. CDR3 DNA sequence: TGTGCCAGCAGGTTCAATAGCAATCAGCCCCAGCATTTT. Its translation: CASRFNSNQPQHF.

The V call is TRBV6-1, the J call TRBJ1-2; D might be TRBD1 (6 bases). The germline V gene encodes CDR1 MNHNS and CDR2 SASEGT. This CDR3 has 16 residues. With 2 bases removed from V and 4 bases from J, the gap between germline ends came to 17 bases. The CDR3: CASSETGFGQFYGYTF. The CDR3, as DNA: TGTGCCAGCAGTGAAACAGGGTTCGGACAGTTCTATGGCTACACCTTC.

The genes are TRBV5-1 and TRBJ2-7; D gene uncertain. Per germline, CDR1 SGHRS and CDR2 YFSETQ. V gave up 0 bases and J gave up 3 bases, with 7 bases separating them. The CDR3 covers 13 residues. CDR3 protein: CASSLDSLYEQYF. CDR3 nucleotide sequence: TGCGCCAGCAGCTTGGACAGCCTCTACGAGCAGTACTTC.

The rearrangement joins TRBV7-2 to TRBJ2-2; 9 bases match TRBD2. V gave up 5 bases and J gave up 3 bases; unmatched junction bases: 13. This CDR3 has 18 amino acids. Germline CDR1 is SGHTA and CDR2 is FQGNSA. The chain's CDR3 is CASSIQKLRGGHTGELFF. CDR3 nucleotides: TGTGCCAGCAGCATTCAGAAGTTGCGGGGGGGCCACACCGGGGAGCTGTTTTTT.